This TCR beta chain was captured in a study of cytomegalovirus exposure and HLA in healthy donors. About the research overall: Out of about 190 million T cells, an earlier analysis found 117 million unique TCR beta sequences in total.

CDR1 is MGHRA and CDR2 is YSYEKL in the germline V gene. Trimming stripped 1 base from V and 4 bases from J, with 7 bases between. The length of the CDR3 is 13 residues. With respect to this clone: The same CDR3 arises from other DNA sequences in this sample as well.

PCR involved 60 Vbeta and 13 Jbeta primers. Sequencing was performed with immunoSEQ multiplex PCR; in TCRdb, only in-frame clones are kept and a portion is missing. The data contain roughly 200,000 clones, about 89% of them singletons. This clonotype was obtained from a woman between 18 and 29 years old in good health and CMV-seronegative. The chain has TRBV4-1 and TRBJ2-5, with unresolved D. Sequencing input: PBMCs. The CDR3: CASSQAVRETQYF. The DNA for the CDR3 is TGCGCCAGCAGCCAAGCCGTCAGAGAGACCCAGTACTTC.